The clone carrying this TCR beta chain was counted many times. Its antigen remains unknown. Germline V gene sequence: CDR1 SGHRS, CDR2 YFSETQ. The CDR3 totals 13 residues. The V and J ends lost 1 base and 7 bases, in that order; junction bases with no gene match: 2. For TCR beta, libraries came from quantitative 5'-RACE with molecular barcodes. TCRdb analysed the 5' RACE reads with MiXCR anew, one entry per CDR3 protein. The sample includes a few hundred thousand distinct CDR3 sequences, 11% seen only once; the top ten take roughly 9%. The record originates from a study of CD8 T cells in ankylosing spondylitis. Study-level points and caveats: Disease-associated clonotypes exhibited CD8+ identity and were relatively infrequent in peripheral blood. One TCR beta motif, made up of roughly eight highly homologous variants, appeared characteristic of ankylosing spondylitis blood.

Sequenced input: blood, either unsorted or a sorted T cell fraction (not recorded which). The chain has TRBV5-1 and TRBJ2-1, with TRBD2 matching 7 bases. This sequence originates from a female donor with ankylosing spondylitis or in good health (not recorded which). The CDR3 DNA sequence: TGCGCCAGCAGCTTGCCGGGAGGAAATGAGCAGTTCTTC. Encoded protein: CASSLPGGNEQFF.